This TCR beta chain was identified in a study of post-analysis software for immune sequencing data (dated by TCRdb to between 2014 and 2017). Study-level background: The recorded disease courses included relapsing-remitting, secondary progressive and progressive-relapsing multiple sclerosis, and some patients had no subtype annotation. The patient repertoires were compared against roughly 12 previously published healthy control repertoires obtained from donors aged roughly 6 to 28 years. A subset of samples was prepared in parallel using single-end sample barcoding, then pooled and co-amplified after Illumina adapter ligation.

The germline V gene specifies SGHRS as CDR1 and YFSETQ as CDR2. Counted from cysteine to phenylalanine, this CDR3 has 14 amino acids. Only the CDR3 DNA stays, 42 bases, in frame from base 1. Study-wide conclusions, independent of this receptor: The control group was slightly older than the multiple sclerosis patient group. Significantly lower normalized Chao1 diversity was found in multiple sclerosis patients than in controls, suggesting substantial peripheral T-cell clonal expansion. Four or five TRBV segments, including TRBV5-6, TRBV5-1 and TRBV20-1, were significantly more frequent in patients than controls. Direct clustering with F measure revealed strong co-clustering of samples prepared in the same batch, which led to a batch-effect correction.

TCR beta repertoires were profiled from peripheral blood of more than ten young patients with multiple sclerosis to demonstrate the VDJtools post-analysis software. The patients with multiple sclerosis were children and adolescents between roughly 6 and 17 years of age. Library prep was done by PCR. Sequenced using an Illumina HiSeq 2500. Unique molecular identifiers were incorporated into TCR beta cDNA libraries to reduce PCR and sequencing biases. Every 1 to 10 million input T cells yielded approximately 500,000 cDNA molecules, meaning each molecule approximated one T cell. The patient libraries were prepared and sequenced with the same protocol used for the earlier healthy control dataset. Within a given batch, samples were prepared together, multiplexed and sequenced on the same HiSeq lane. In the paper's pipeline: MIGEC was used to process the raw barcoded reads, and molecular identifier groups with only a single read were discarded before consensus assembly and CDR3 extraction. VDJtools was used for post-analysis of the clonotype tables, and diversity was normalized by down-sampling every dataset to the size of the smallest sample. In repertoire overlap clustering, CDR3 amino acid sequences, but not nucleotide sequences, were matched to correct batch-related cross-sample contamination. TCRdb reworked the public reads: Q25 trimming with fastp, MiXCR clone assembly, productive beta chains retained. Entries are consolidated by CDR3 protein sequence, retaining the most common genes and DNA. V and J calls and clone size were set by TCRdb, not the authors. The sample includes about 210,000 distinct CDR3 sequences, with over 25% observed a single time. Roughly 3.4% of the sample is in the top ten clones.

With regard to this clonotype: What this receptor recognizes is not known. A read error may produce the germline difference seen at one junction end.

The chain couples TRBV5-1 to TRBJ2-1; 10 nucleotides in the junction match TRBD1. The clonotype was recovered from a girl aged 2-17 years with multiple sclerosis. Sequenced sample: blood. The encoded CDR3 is CVSSWGQGNNEQFF. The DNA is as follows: TGCGTCAGCAGCTGGGGACAGGGGAACAATGAGCAGTTCTTC.